This T cell receptor beta chain was retrieved from a study of cytomegalovirus exposure and HLA in healthy donors. The CDR3 runs to 13 residues. Looked up from germline, CDR1 is SGHRS and CDR2 is YFSETQ. The J segment lost 8 bases and the V segment lost 6 bases, leaving 4 bases of the junction unmatched. Primers: 60 Vbeta forward and 13 Jbeta reverse. The table came from immunoSEQ multiplex PCR; TCRdb's copy has only in-frame clones and leaves some out. The sample yields fewer than 120,000 clones, 86% seen once. The chain couples TRBV5-1 to TRBJ2-1, with 11 bases identical to TRBD1. This clonotype originated in a man aged 35-49 years in good health and CMV-seronegative. Sequenced input: PBMCs. CDR3 protein: CASKKGQGDEQFF. Written as DNA, the CDR3 is TGCGCCAGCAAAAAGGGACAGGGGGATGAGCAGTTCTTC.